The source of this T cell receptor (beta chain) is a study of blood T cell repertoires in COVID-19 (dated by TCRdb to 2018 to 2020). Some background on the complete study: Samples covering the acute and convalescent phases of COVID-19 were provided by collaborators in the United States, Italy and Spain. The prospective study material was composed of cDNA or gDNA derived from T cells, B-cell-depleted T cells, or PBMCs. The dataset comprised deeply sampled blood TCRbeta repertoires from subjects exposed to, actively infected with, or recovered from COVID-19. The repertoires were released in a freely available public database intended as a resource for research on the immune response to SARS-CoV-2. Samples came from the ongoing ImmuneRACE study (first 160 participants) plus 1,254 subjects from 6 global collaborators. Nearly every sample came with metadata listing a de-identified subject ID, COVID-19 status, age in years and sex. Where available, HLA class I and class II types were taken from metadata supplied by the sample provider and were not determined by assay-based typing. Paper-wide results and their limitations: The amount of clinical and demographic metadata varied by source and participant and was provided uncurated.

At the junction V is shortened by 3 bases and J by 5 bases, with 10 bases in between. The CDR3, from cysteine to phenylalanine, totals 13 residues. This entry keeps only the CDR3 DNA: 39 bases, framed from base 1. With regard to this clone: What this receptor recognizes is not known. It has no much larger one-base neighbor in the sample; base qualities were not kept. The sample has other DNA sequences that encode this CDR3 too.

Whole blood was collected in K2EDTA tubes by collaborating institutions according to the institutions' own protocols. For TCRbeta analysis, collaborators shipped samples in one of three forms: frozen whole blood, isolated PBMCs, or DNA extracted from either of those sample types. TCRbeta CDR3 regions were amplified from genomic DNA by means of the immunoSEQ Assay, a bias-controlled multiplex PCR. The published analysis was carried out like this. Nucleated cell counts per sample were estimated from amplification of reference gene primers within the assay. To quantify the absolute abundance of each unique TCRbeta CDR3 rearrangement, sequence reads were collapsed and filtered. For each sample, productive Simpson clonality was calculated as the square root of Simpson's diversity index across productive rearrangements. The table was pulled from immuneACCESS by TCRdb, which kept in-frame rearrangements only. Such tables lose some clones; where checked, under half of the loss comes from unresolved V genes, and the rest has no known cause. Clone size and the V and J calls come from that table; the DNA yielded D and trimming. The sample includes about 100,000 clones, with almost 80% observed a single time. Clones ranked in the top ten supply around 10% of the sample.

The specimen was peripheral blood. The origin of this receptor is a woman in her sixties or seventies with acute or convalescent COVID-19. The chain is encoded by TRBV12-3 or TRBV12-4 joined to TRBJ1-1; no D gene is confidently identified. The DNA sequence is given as TGTGCCAGCAGTTTGCTTGAGGGAACTGAAGCTTTCTTT. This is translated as CASSLLEGTEAFF.